This T cell receptor (beta chain) emerged from a study of CD8 T cells in ankylosing spondylitis. About this clonotype: Its antigen remains unknown. A much larger clone lies a single base off, so this may be a read error.

The germline V and J ends were trimmed by 0 bases and 2 bases, with 17 bases remaining between them. The CDR3 consists of 17 residues. Per the germline V gene, CDR1 is LGHNA and CDR2 is YSLEER. TCRdb re-analysed the 5' RACE reads in MiXCR, keeping a single row per CDR3 protein. Among some 100,000 distinct CDR3 sequences listed, about 8.3% were seen once. Findings and limits, study-wide: Peripheral blood held disease-linked clones only at relatively low frequency, and these were CD8+. A TCR beta motif of about 8 highly homologous variants seemed to mark ankylosing spondylitis blood. Existing reports had already noted some motif variants in reactive arthritis synovial fluid and blood. Disease-linked clones reportedly showed significant enrichment in matched ankylosing spondylitis synovial fluid.

The rearrangement links TRBV4-3 to TRBJ2-7; the D is unclear. The source material was blood, either unsorted or a sorted T cell fraction (not recorded which). The origin of this receptor is a male donor with ankylosing spondylitis or in good health (not recorded which). The chain's CDR3 is CASSQDQSGGYPYEQYF. CDR3 bases: TGCGCCAGCAGCCAAGACCAATCGGGCGGCTATCCCTACGAGCAGTACTTC.